The rows below give T cell receptor beta chains drawn from one sample of a study of OX40 agonist ivuxolimab in advanced cancers. The assay was immunoSEQ multiplex PCR, and TCRdb's table has in-frame clones only and misses some. The sample consists of approximately 84,000 clones, 75% to 90% of them appearing once. Sequenced here: CD4+ or CD8+ T cells sorted from blood, sampled in a trial of the OX40 agonist ivuxolimab. These receptors originate from an adult with an advanced solid tumor such as melanoma, head and neck, liver or kidney cancer. Each CDR3 is given with its conserved first and last residue. A D gene is named only where the DNA matches it firmly. Clone size, where shown, is once, few, many, or a class for clones that have expanded.

v_call	d_call	j_call	clone_size	cdr3_nt	cdr3_aa
TRBV7-9	TRBD1	TRBJ2-3	NA	TGTGCCAGCAGCTTAGCGGGCAGGGGGAATCCCTATAGCACAGATACGCAGTATTTT	CASSLAGRGNPYSTDTQYF
TRBV11-1	TRBD1	TRBJ1-2	NA	TGTGCCAGCAGCCCAGGGGGGGGCGCTGGCTACACCTTC	CASSPGGGAGYTF
TRBV2	NA	TRBJ1-5	NA	TGTGCCAGCAGTCGTCAGGTTCCTGATCAGCCCCAGCATTTT	CASSRQVPDQPQHF
TRBV5-6	TRBD2	TRBJ2-1	NA	TGTGCCAGCAGCCGCCCCGGGGGGTCCTACAATGAGCAGTTCTTC	CASSRPGGSYNEQFF
TRBV7-3	NA	TRBJ2-2	NA	TGTGCCAGCAGCTTAACGTCAGGCGGGGTACGGACCGGGGAGCTGTTTTTT	CASSLTSGGVRTGELFF
TRBV7-6	TRBD1	TRBJ2-2	NA	TGTGCCAGCAGCCAGCAGACAGGGACGAACACCGGGGAGCTGTTTTTT	CASSQQTGTNTGELFF
TRBV27	NA	TRBJ1-5	NA	TGTGCCAGCAGCCCTGGACAGTATAGCAATCAGCCCCAGCATTTT	CASSPGQYSNQPQHF
TRBV11-2	NA	TRBJ1-5	NA	TGTGCCAGCAGCTTATCAGGGACGGGCAATCAGCCCCAGCATTTT	CASSLSGTGNQPQHF
TRBV6-1	NA	TRBJ2-4	few	TGTGCCAGCAGTGGGGACATAGCCAAAAACATTCAGTACTTC	CASSGDIAKNIQYF
TRBV19	TRBD1	TRBJ1-3	once	TGTGCCAGTAGTCCCCGGACAGGGGTATTTGCTGGAAACACCATATATTTT	CASSPRTGVFAGNTIYF
TRBV6-5	TRBD1	TRBJ2-7	NA	TGTGCCAGCAGTTCCACCCTCGGGACAGACTCCTACGAGCAGTACTTC	CASSSTLGTDSYEQYF
TRBV5-3	NA	TRBJ1-3	NA	TGTGCCAGAAGTCTGGCTACAGACTCTGGAAACACCATATATTTT	CARSLATDSGNTIYF
TRBV10-3	TRBD2	TRBJ2-5	NA	TGTGCCATCAGTGAGGCGGGGGGGAAAGAGACCCAGTACTTC	CAISEAGGKETQYF
TRBV10-1	TRBD1	TRBJ2-3	few	TGCGCCAGCAGTGGCCCCGGGACAGGCGAGGATACGCAGTATTTT	CASSGPGTGEDTQYF
TRBV4-1	NA	TRBJ1-5	NA	TGCGCCAGCAGCCAACTTCGGGACGGATTCAATCAGCCCCAGCATTTT	CASSQLRDGFNQPQHF
TRBV14	TRBD1	TRBJ1-2	NA	TGTGCCAGCAGCCCCCTTAGGACAGGGGACTATGGCTACACCTTC	CASSPLRTGDYGYTF
TRBV7-2	NA	TRBJ2-1	once	TGTGCCAGCAGCCCAAGGTACAATGAGCAGTTCTTC	CASSPRYNEQFF
TRBV7-2	TRBD1	TRBJ1-2	NA	TGTGCCAGCAGCTCAGGGGGGACCTATGGCTACACCTTC	CASSSGGTYGYTF
TRBV6-5	TRBD2	TRBJ2-1	NA	TGTGCCAGCAGCCGCCGGGGGGGTCCCTACAATGAGCAGTTCTTC	CASSRRGGPYNEQFF
TRBV18	NA	TRBJ1-5	NA	TGTGCCAGCTCGGGCGGGAATCAGCCCCAGCATTTT	CASSGGNQPQHF
TRBV7-7	TRBD2	TRBJ2-1	once	TGTGCCAGCAGCTTAGGTGGTACTAGCGACTACCTATACTACAATGAGCAGTTCTTC	CASSLGGTSDYLYYNEQFF
TRBV6-5	TRBD1	TRBJ2-7	few	TGTGCCAGCAGTTCGCCGGGACAGGGTCTCCCCGAGCAGTACTTC	CASSSPGQGLPEQYF
TRBV30	TRBD2	TRBJ2-5	NA	TGTGCCTGGCGGACATCCTGGACTAGCGGGGGGGCTGAGACCCAGTACTTC	CAWRTSWTSGGAETQYF
TRBV19	NA	TRBJ1-6	NA	TGTGCCAGTATGACAGCTGGAAATTCACCCCTCCACTTT	CASMTAGNSPLHF
TRBV19	TRBD1	TRBJ2-4	NA	TGTGCCAGTAGTTCATACAGGGGACAGTACTTC	CASSSYRGQYF
TRBV19	NA	TRBJ2-1	NA	TGTGCCAGTAGTATAGACTCCCAGGATCCCAATGAGCAGTTCTTC	CASSIDSQDPNEQFF
TRBV10-3	TRBD1	TRBJ2-7	NA	TGTGCCATCAGCGAGGGGGACAGACGCTACGAGCAGTACTTC	CAISEGDRRYEQYF
TRBV6-4	NA	TRBJ2-5	NA	TGTGCCAGCAGTCAAAATCAGGGCTCACAAGAGACCCAGTACTTC	CASSQNQGSQETQYF
TRBV7-2	NA	TRBJ2-5	NA	TGTGCCAGCAGGAGGGGGGGGGCGGAGACCCAGTACTTC	CASRRGGAETQYF
TRBV7-2	NA	TRBJ1-2	NA	TGTGCCAGCAGCCCCCCAGCTAACTATGGCTACACCTTC	CASSPPANYGYTF
TRBV7-3	NA	TRBJ2-1	NA	TGTGCCAGCAGCTCCGACGGTGAGCAGTTCTTC	CASSSDGEQFF
TRBV5-4	NA	TRBJ2-3	few	TGTGCCAGCAGTTTCGTCGTCAGCACAGATACGCAGTATTTT	CASSFVVSTDTQYF
TRBV11-1	TRBD2	TRBJ2-2	once	TGTGCCAGCAGCCAAGCGGGGGTAAAGATCATCGGGGAGCTGTTTTTT	CASSQAGVKIIGELFF
TRBV18	NA	TRBJ2-2	NA	TGTGCCAGCTCACCACGGGGGACGGACGCGAACACCGGGGAGCTGTTTTTT	CASSPRGTDANTGELFF
TRBV27	TRBD1	TRBJ1-2	NA	TGTGCCAGCAGTTTATATTCCCTACCGGGACAGGGGAAAGGAGGCTACACCTTC	CASSLYSLPGQGKGGYTF
TRBV5-6	NA	TRBJ1-1	NA	TGTGCCAGCAGCTTGGGACGGGTGAACACTGAAGCTTTCTTT	CASSLGRVNTEAFF
TRBV28	TRBD1	TRBJ1-2	NA	TGTGCCAGCAGCCGAATAACAGGGGGGGACGCTTATGGCTACACCTTC	CASSRITGGDAYGYTF
TRBV5-8	NA	TRBJ2-5	NA	TGTGCCAGCAGCTTTCAAGAGACCCAGTACTTC	CASSFQETQYF
TRBV7-2	NA	TRBJ2-1	NA	TGTGCCAGCAGCCTGGAGGGACTGGGATTAAGTGAGCAGTTCTTC	CASSLEGLGLSEQFF
TRBV2	NA	TRBJ2-6	NA	TGTGCCAGCAGCGGCTCTGGGGCCAACGTCCTGACTTTC	CASSGSGANVLTF
TRBV7-3	TRBD2	TRBJ2-7	NA	TGTGCCAGCAGCTTATTCGGGGGGGCAGAGTCCTACGAGCAGTACTTC	CASSLFGGAESYEQYF
TRBV5-6	TRBD1	TRBJ2-3	NA	TGTGCCAGCAGCTGGGGGACAGGGGCGAGCACAGATACGCAGTATTTT	CASSWGTGASTDTQYF
TRBV5-4	TRBD1	TRBJ1-2	NA	TGTGCCAGCAGCAGAAACAGGGGGGCCTATGGCTACACCTTC	CASSRNRGAYGYTF
TRBV5-5	TRBD1	TRBJ1-5	once	TGTGCCAGCAGCCGAGGTGGACAGGGGGGAAATAGCAATCAGCCCCAGCATTTT	CASSRGGQGGNSNQPQHF
TRBV2	NA	TRBJ2-2	NA	TGTGCCAGCAGTTCCCAGGGGTCCGGGGAGCTGTTTTTT	CASSSQGSGELFF
TRBV5-1	NA	TRBJ1-6	NA	TGCGCCAGCAGCTTGGTGGGGGCCGGAAATTCACCCCTCCACTTT	CASSLVGAGNSPLHF
TRBV5-1	NA	TRBJ1-1	NA	TGTGCCAGCAGCTCAGGGAGGACTGAAGCTTTCTTT	CASSSGRTEAFF
TRBV11-2	NA	TRBJ2-2	NA	TGTGCCAGCAGCTTAGGACAGAGCACCGGGGAGCTGTTTTTT	CASSLGQSTGELFF
TRBV2	NA	TRBJ1-5	NA	TGTGCCAGCAGTGAAGCAGATAGCAATCAGCCCCAGCATTTT	CASSEADSNQPQHF
TRBV10-2	NA	TRBJ2-3	NA	TGCGCCAGCAGTGGAGGCAGACGCACTAGCACAGATACGCAGTATTTT	CASSGGRRTSTDTQYF
TRBV7-2	NA	TRBJ1-4	NA	TGTGCCAGCAGCGCGGGGGCAGGGGCAACTAATGAAAAACTGTTTTTT	CASSAGAGATNEKLFF
TRBV19	NA	TRBJ2-4	NA	TGTGCCAGTAGTATAGATCTACGCCTTAACATTCAGTACTTC	CASSIDLRLNIQYF
TRBV5-6	NA	TRBJ1-1	once	TGTGCCAGCAGCTCCTTGAATTATAGTTGGGGAGCTTTCTTT	CASSSLNYSWGAFF
TRBV28	NA	TRBJ1-2	NA	TGTGCCAGTACAGCTCAGGGGCCCTATGGCTACACCTTC	CASTAQGPYGYTF
TRBV27	NA	TRBJ1-2	NA	TGTGCCAGCAGCCCGGGACTAAACTATGGCTACACCTTC	CASSPGLNYGYTF